These 27 T cell receptor beta chains originate from one sample sequenced in a study of blood T cell repertoires in COVID-19. This table comes from immunoSEQ multiplex PCR, and its TCRdb copy is limited to in-frame clones, with some not included. The sample gives 150,000 or so clones, roughly 89% of which show up once; 5% is in the top ten. Sequencing was performed on peripheral blood. The receptors originated from a human donor in a cohort sampled during active COVID-19.

The J gene is TRBJ2-1, the V gene TRBV2, with D uncertain. The V gene lost 4 bases and the J gene lost 7 bases, with 8 bases spanning the gap. The CDR3 spans 12 residues. Per germline, CDR1 SNHLY and CDR2 FYNNEI. The CDR3 DNA is TGTGCCAGCAGTGTCTTCCTGAATGAGCAGTTCTTC. It specifies CASSVFLNEQFF.

The chain combines TRBV7-9 with TRBJ1-2, with 7 bases lining up with TRBD1. V lost 5 bases, J lost 4 bases, and 10 bases stayed unmatched. CDR3 size: 15 residues. Germline CDR1 and CDR2: SEHNR and FQNEAQ (reference sequence). CDR3 protein: CASSTTGARAYGYTF. As DNA, the CDR3 is TGTGCCAGCAGCACAACAGGGGCTCGTGCCTATGGCTACACCTTC.

The chain joins TRBV20-1 to TRBJ2-7; possible D gene TRBD2, 5 bases. Deletions cut 8 bases from V and 3 bases from J, with 11 bases between. The CDR3 is made up of 11 amino acids. In germline, CDR1 is DFQATT, CDR2 SNEGSKA (reference sequence). CDR3 nucleotides: TGCAGTAGCGGACGCATCTACGAGCAGTACTTC. This translates into CSSGRIYEQYF.

The chain couples TRBV10-3 to TRBJ2-6, with 11 bases matching TRBD1. The CDR3 covers 16 residues. Germline V gene data show CDR1 as ENHRY and CDR2 as SYGVKD. V shed 9 bases, J shed 1 base, and the junction held 5 bases outside the gene matches. CDR3 bases: TGTGCCATACCGGGACAGGGGGGTTCTGGGGCCAACGTCCTGACTTTC. Its translation is CAIPGQGGSGANVLTF.

This clone was seen just once. The rearrangement uses TRBV30 and TRBJ1-2; D possibly corresponds to TRBD1 (6 bases). The CDR3 extends over 11 amino acids. Trimming took 4 bases from V and 5 from J, leaving 8 bases between them. From germline, CDR1 is GTSNPN and CDR2 SVGIG (reference sequence). The CDR3 here is CAWIGQYGYTF. The CDR3, as DNA: TGTGCCTGGATAGGACAGTATGGCTACACCTTC. The full variable domain, its missing parts supplied by reference TRBV30 and TRBJ1-2, is SQTIHQWPATLVQPVGSPLSLECTVEGTSNPNLYWYRQAAGRGLQLLFYSVGIGQISSEVPQNLSASRPQDRQFILSSKKLLLSDSGFYLCAWIGQYGYTFGSGTRLTVV.

In its sample, this clone was seen a few times. V gene TRBV2 combines with J gene TRBJ1-5; a weak D match, TRBD1 (6 bases). CDR1 is SNHLY and CDR2 is FYNNEI in the germline V gene. Trimming removed 6 bases from V and 6 bases from J, with 15 bases in between. The length of the CDR3 is 14 residues. Here the CDR3 DNA reads TGTGCCAGCAGCCTGGGGGGGGGCTCTCAGCCCCAGCATTTT. Translating gives CASSLGGGSQPQHF. Full variable domain (missing parts from reference TRBV2 and TRBJ1-5): EPEVTQTPSHQVTQMGQEVILRCVPISNHLYFYWYRQILGQKVEFLVSFYNNEISEKSEIFDDQFSVERPDGSNFTLKIRSTKLEDSAMYFCASSLGGGSQPQHFGDGTRLSIL.

V usage is TRBV7-3 and J usage is TRBJ2-3; 11 bases line up with TRBD2. The CDR3 has 19 amino acids. V dropped 4 bases and J dropped 6; count of bases not matched to a gene: 18. Germline values: CDR1 SGHTA, CDR2 FQGTGA. CDR3 residues: CASSSQLNTSGGPRDTQYF. The CDR3 DNA sequence: TGTGCCAGCAGCTCACAACTAAATACTAGCGGGGGCCCAAGGGATACGCAGTATTTT.

The chain has TRBV7-2 and TRBJ2-3; 10 nucleotides line up with TRBD1. Germline V gene data show CDR1 as SGHTA and CDR2 as FQGNSA. Losses at the gene ends were 5 bases for V and 3 bases for J; bases not matched to a gene: 5. There are 15 residues in the CDR3. Here the CDR3 reads CASSQTGGITDTQYF. CDR3 coding DNA: TGTGCCAGCAGCCAGACAGGGGGCATTACAGATACGCAGTATTTT. Using reference TRBV7-2 and TRBJ2-3 for the parts outside the CDR3, the full variable domain is GAGVSQSPSNKVTEKGKDVELRCDPISGHTALYWYRQSLGQGLEFLIYFQGNSAPDKSGLPSDRFSAERTGGSVSTLTIQRTQQEDSAVYLCASSQTGGITDTQYFGPGTRLTVL.

The V and J genes are TRBV19 and TRBJ1-5; D is unresolved. The CDR3 contains 16 residues. With 7 bases removed from V and 2 bases from J, the gap between germline ends came to 18 bases. Germline V lookup: CDR1 LNHDA, CDR2 SQIVND (reference sequence). The CDR3 DNA is TGTGCCAGTACCGTGGACCCGGGGTCGCGCAATCAGCCCCAGCATTTT. Residues: CASTVDPGSRNQPQHF.

This chain connects TRBV14 to TRBJ2-6; no clear D gene. Per germline, CDR1 SGHDN and CDR2 FVKESK. The CDR3 contains 17 residues. V shed 1 base and J shed 3 bases, with 13 bases lying between them. CDR3 bases: TGTGCCAGCAGCCAAGGTCCGAGAATTGATGGGGCCAACGTCCTGACTTTC. It yields the protein CASSQGPRIDGANVLTF.

The genes are TRBV19 and TRBJ2-1; D is unclear. V lost 3 bases, J lost 0 bases, and 9 bases lay in between. CDR1 is LNHDA and CDR2 is SQIVND in the germline V gene (reference sequence). The CDR3 runs 15 residues. CDR3 sequence (DNA): TGTGCCAGTAGTATTACACCACCCTCCTACAATGAGCAGTTCTTC. This gives the protein CASSITPPSYNEQFF.

Only one count was recorded for this clone. J is TRBJ2-4 and V is TRBV7-9, with 13 bases aligning to TRBD2. Germline V lookup: CDR1 SEHNR, CDR2 FQNEAQ (reference sequence). This CDR3 region has 18 residues. The V gene end was trimmed by 3 bases and the J gene end by 3 bases; junction bases not matched to a gene: 8. CDR3 sequence reads: CASSFTSGRAVGKNIQYF. The CDR3 DNA follows: TGTGCCAGCAGCTTTACTAGCGGGAGGGCCGTAGGCAAAAACATTCAGTACTTC.

The chain joins TRBV24-1 to TRBJ2-2; 8 positions agree with TRBD1. In germline, CDR1 is KGHDR, CDR2 SFDVKD. Trimming removed 6 bases from V and 9 bases from J; junction bases left unmatched: 5. The CDR3 covers 13 residues. CDR3 DNA sequence: TGTGCCACCAGTCTCGCAGGGGGCCGGGAGCTGTTTTTT. Translated: CATSLAGGRELFF.

The chain recombines TRBV9 with TRBJ2-2, with 7 bases lining up with TRBD2. Germline-derived CDR1 and CDR2 are SGDLS and YYNGEE. The ends lost 4 bases at V and 7 bases at J; junction bases unmatched: 19. This CDR3 region has 18 residues. The CDR3 DNA is TGTGCCAGCAGCCCATCTCCGTCTAGCGGCCTCGAGGGCGGGGAGCTGTTTTTT. Translation gives CASSPSPSSGLEGGELFF.

The chain has TRBV19 and TRBJ2-7; 9 nucleotides agree with TRBD2. This CDR3 comprises 15 residues. Germline loops: CDR1 LNHDA, CDR2 SQIVND (reference sequence). With V trimmed by 3 bases and J by 0 bases, 3 bases remained unmatched. CDR3 sequence: CASSMAAGGSYEQYF. The CDR3 DNA is TGTGCCAGTAGTATGGCAGCGGGGGGCTCCTACGAGCAGTACTTC.

The CDR3 DNA sequence: TGTGCCAGTAGTAAGAGACAGGGGGTTGATGAGCAGTTCTTC. It is translated as CASSKRQGVDEQFF. The J gene is TRBJ2-1, the V gene TRBV19, with TRBD1 matching 9 bases. From germline, CDR1 is LNHDA and CDR2 SQIVND (reference sequence). The CDR3 is made up of 14 amino acids. J gave up 8 bases and V 4 bases, and 6 bases lay outside the gene matches.

The CDR3 sequence is CASSFREGKILQEAEAFF. DNA of the CDR3: TGTGCCAGCAGCTTCCGGGAGGGGAAAATCCTCCAGGAAGCTGAAGCTTTCTTT. This chain joins TRBV7-9 and TRBJ1-1; tentative D call: TRBD1 (5 bases). Germline CDR1 is SEHNR and CDR2 is FQNEAQ (reference sequence). The CDR3 has 18 residues. V gave up 3 bases and J gave up 6 bases, with 26 bases separating them.

The chain's CDR3 is CATSRDGRVEEKLFF. The CDR3 DNA sequence: TGTGCCACCAGCAGAGATGGCAGGGTTGAAGAAAAACTGTTTTTT. The chain combines TRBV15 with TRBJ1-4, with D possibly matching TRBD1 (5 bases). The germline gives CDR1 LNHNV, CDR2 YYDKDF (reference sequence). The CDR3 totals 15 residues. V was cut by 0 bases and J by 8 bases, with 13 bases left in between. Variable domain in full (rest from reference TRBV15 and TRBJ1-4): DAMVIQNPRYQVTQFGKPVTLSCSQTLNHNVMYWYQQKSSQAPKLLFHYYDKDFNNEADTPDNFQSRRPNTSFCFLDIRSPGLGDTAMYLCATSRDGRVEEKLFFGSGTQLSVL.

This chain links TRBV3-1 (or the pseudogene TRBV3-2) with TRBJ2-7; weak D call: TRBD2 (5 bases). There are 15 residues in the CDR3. CDR1 is LGHDT, CDR2 YNNKEL, per germline (reference sequence). Trimming removed 0 bases at V and 9 bases at J, with 18 bases between. Here the CDR3 reads CASSQETDYPLGQYF. The CDR3 coding sequence is TGTGCCAGCAGCCAAGAAACCGACTACCCCCTTGGGCAGTACTTC.

The J gene is TRBJ2-7, the V gene TRBV5-1; no clear D gene. Germline CDR1 and CDR2: SGHRS and YFSETQ. This CDR3 region has 14 residues. The ends were cut back, 0 bases at V and 1 base at J, with 8 bases in the middle. The CDR3 region is CASSLALESYEQYF. In nucleotides, the CDR3 is TGCGCCAGCAGCTTGGCGCTGGAGTCCTACGAGCAGTACTTC. Looking up the rest from reference TRBV5-1 and TRBJ2-7 gives the full variable domain: KAGVTQTPRYLIKTRGQQVTLSCSPISGHRSVSWYQQTPGQGLQFLFEYFSETQRNKGNFPGRFSGRQFSNSRSEMNVSTLELGDSALYLCASSLALESYEQYFGPGTRLTVT.

This chain connects TRBV10-1 to TRBJ2-1; 7 nucleotides align to TRBD2. The CDR3 has 15 amino acids. Trimming at V came to 6 bases and at J to 6 bases, leaving 11 bases not matched to a gene. Looked up from germline, CDR1 is WNHNN and CDR2 is SYGVQD (reference sequence). CDR3 loop: CASRNKTSPSNEQFF. DNA of the CDR3: TGCGCCAGCAGGAACAAGACTAGCCCGAGCAATGAGCAGTTCTTC.

In this sample, this clone turned up once. The chain employs TRBV11-3 and TRBJ1-6, with D unresolved. V dropped 5 bases and J dropped 8 bases, with 10 bases sitting between them. The CDR3 is 13 residues long. Germline V lookup: CDR1 SGHNT, CDR2 YENEEA. The CDR3 region has the DNA TGTGCCAGCAGCCTCCAATCGGATTCACCCCTCCACTTT. This encodes CASSLQSDSPLHF.

The V call is TRBV9, the J call TRBJ2-3, with 8 bases lining up with TRBD2. The junction had 8 bases not matched to a gene; V was cut back by 1 base and J by 7 bases. Germline CDR1 SGDLS, CDR2 YYNGEE. The CDR3 totals 15 residues. The CDR3 here is CASSVLGLAGNTQYF. The CDR3 region has the DNA TGTGCCAGCAGCGTACTTGGGCTAGCGGGCAATACGCAGTATTTT.

The chain couples TRBV6-1 to TRBJ2-3; TRBD2 aligns across 7 bases. V shed 0 bases, J shed 11 bases, and the junction held 8 bases outside the gene matches. The CDR3 loop spans 14 amino acids. Germline lookup yields CDR1 MNHNS and CDR2 SASEGT. CDR3 bases: TGTGCCAGCAGTGAAGCGCGAGTTTGGGGGGGGCAGTATTTT. It translates to CASSEARVWGGQYF.

This sequence joins TRBV30 and TRBJ1-1; D is perhaps TRBD1 (6 bases). V was shortened by 1 base and J by 1 base, with 13 bases between the two germline ends. Germline CDR1 GTSNPN, CDR2 SVGIG (reference sequence). The CDR3 totals 15 residues. For the CDR3, the DNA is TGTGCCTGGAGTGGACAGGCAGGACGGAACACTGAAGCTTTCTTT. The encoded protein is CAWSGQAGRNTEAFF. The entire variable domain, with the rest obtained from reference TRBV30 and TRBJ1-1, is as follows: SQTIHQWPATLVQPVGSPLSLECTVEGTSNPNLYWYRQAAGRGLQLLFYSVGIGQISSEVPQNLSASRPQDRQFILSSKKLLLSDSGFYLCAWSGQAGRNTEAFFGQGTRLTVV.

This rearrangement joins TRBV9 to TRBJ2-5; 9 bases are shared with TRBD2. Germline CDR1 and CDR2: SGDLS and YYNGEE. This CDR3 is built from 14 residues. Germline trimming cut 3 bases from V and 1 base from J; bases unmatched to any gene: 1. The CDR3 sequence is CASSATSGQETQYF. CDR3 DNA: TGTGCCAGCAGCGCGACTAGCGGCCAAGAGACCCAGTACTTC.

This clone was observed a single time. The CDR3 loop reads CASSKIPSGGPSGNTIYF. The CDR3 nucleotides are TGTGCCAGCAGCAAAATCCCCTCCGGGGGGCCGTCTGGAAACACCATATATTTT. The V call is TRBV21-1, the J call TRBJ1-3. TRBV21-1 is marked as a pseudogene. The CDR3 is 18 residues long.